The source of this TCR beta chain is a study of blood T cell dynamics during melanoma immunotherapy. Profiling relied on immunoSEQ multiplex PCR, and the TCRdb table lists in-frame clones only, not all of them. The table has roughly 20,000 clones, about 90% seen once. Time point in this sample: week 3, after first cycle of checkpoint inhibitor. Prior systemic cancer therapy, immunosuppressant use and other active malignancies excluded patients. V lost 0 bases and J 6 bases, leaving 4 bases between the germline ends. The CDR3 extends over 13 amino acids. Germline CDR1 and CDR2: SGHRS and YFSETQ. The V call is TRBV5-1, the J call TRBJ1-6; no firm D call. The source material was blood, sampled from a patient treated with checkpoint blockade. The source is a human donor with melanoma. The CDR3 loop is CASSLGSNSPLHF. In nucleotides, the CDR3 is TGCGCCAGCAGCTTGGGGTCTAATTCACCCCTCCACTTT.